This paragraph covers one T cell receptor (beta chain) sequence. Antigen specificity is unknown. This sample was taken from a study of cytomegalovirus exposure and HLA in healthy donors. Across the whole study: Out of several hundred genotyped donors, less than 85% belonged to the Caucasian-associated ancestry cluster.

PCR primers comprised 60 Vbeta and 13 Jbeta primers. Source study methods: There were tens of millions of unique TCR beta chains by a later count, and approximately 10 million of them were shared. The assay was immunoSEQ multiplex PCR, and TCRdb's table has in-frame clones only and misses some. The DNA was the basis for D and trimming; V, J and clone size are from that table. The sample carries some 270,000 clones, 92% recorded once. The trim removed 7 bases at V and 1 base at J, leaving 3 bases unmatched. From germline, CDR1 is WSHSY and CDR2 SAAADI. There are 14 residues in the CDR3. Whole-study findings and limits: According to the study, 160 or so TCR beta chains were cytomegalovirus-associated. Per a later analysis, 15,000 to 20,000 TCR beta sequences showed association with HLA alleles at 0.05 false discovery rate.

This rearrangement joins TRBV10-2 to TRBJ2-1, with TRBD2 matching over 8 bases. Sequenced sample: PBMCs. The TCR was taken from a girl aged 2 to 10 in good health and CMV-seronegative. The CDR3 sequence: CASNIAGSYNEQFF. For the CDR3, the DNA is TGCGCCAGCAACATAGCGGGATCCTACAATGAGCAGTTCTTC.